Included here is one T cell receptor beta chain sequence, with context. Its antigen remains unknown. Method: immunoSEQ multiplex PCR; TCRdb's copy keeps in-frame clones and lacks some. The table lists 100,000 to 120,000 clones, 82% of them singletons. This CDR3 is built from 19 residues. Trimming at V came to 7 bases and at J to 3 bases, leaving 19 bases not matched to a gene. Germline V gene data show CDR1 as LGHDT and CDR2 as YNNKEL (reference sequence). This sample is part of a study of T cell responses to AZD1222 COVID-19 vaccine. Across the whole study: Second-dose intervals of approximately 4 or approximately 12 weeks were pooled.

Study results and caveats: Repertoires were obtained only post-peak T cell response. It was only 6 or 7 AZD1222 recipients who were seropositive at baseline.

The material sequenced was peripheral blood, taken on day 0 of AZD1222 vaccination. This clonotype was obtained from an adult in good health. V is TRBV3-1 (or the pseudogene TRBV3-2) and J is TRBJ2-3; 10 bases agree with TRBD2. The CDR3 nucleotides are TGTGCCAGCACCCGCCACGGGGGGCTAGCGGGGGAGTGGACAGATACGCAGTATTTT. Protein product: CASTRHGGLAGEWTDTQYF.